This T cell receptor (beta chain) was captured in a study of T cells after posttransplantation cyclophosphamide. A marrow graft followed busulfan-fludarabine conditioning, with cyclophosphamide on days +3 and +4. The CDR3 totals 16 residues. V shed 1 base, J shed 0 bases, and the junction held 3 bases outside the gene matches. The germline V gene encodes CDR1 SGHDN and CDR2 FVKESK. This clone was seen many times. No antigen is known for it. Points from the study as a whole: Recipient CMV seropositivity and CMV reactivation strongly tracked TRB clonality. Blood and skin or GI T cell repertoires showed limited TRB overlap. Later blood repertoires were often dominated by clones from the donor CD8+ memory compartment.

TCRdb's copy holds only in-frame clones and misses some; the assay was immunoSEQ multiplex PCR. This sample has more than 9,000 clones, each found more than once. Sequenced material: PBMCs, taken after allogeneic stem cell transplant with posttransplant cyclophosphamide. The chain employs TRBV14 and TRBJ2-7; 10 bases line up with TRBD2. The sequence was collected from a female patient in her 40s who received an allogeneic stem cell transplant from a related donor, was CMV-positive, and had no GVHD. These T cells may partly come from the graft donor. The CDR3 nucleotides read TGTGCCAGCAGCCAAGTAGGACTAGCGGCCTCCTACGAGCAGTACTTC. It specifies CASSQVGLAASYEQYF.